The following is a T cell receptor (beta chain) sequence with its context. The data stem from a study of OX40 agonist ivuxolimab in advanced cancers. Clones were read by immunoSEQ multiplex PCR, and TCRdb kept only the in-frame ones, dropping some. The table records 55,000 to 65,000 clones, more than 85% of them present only once. The CDR3 runs 14 residues. Trimming stripped 4 bases from V and 5 bases from J, with 12 bases between. CDR1 and CDR2 from the germline V gene are SGHTA and FQGNSA. This clonotype originated in an adult with an advanced solid tumor such as melanoma, head and neck, liver or kidney cancer. V gene TRBV7-2 combines with J gene TRBJ1-5, with D unresolved. This specimen consisted of CD4+ or CD8+ T cells sorted from blood, obtained in a trial of the OX40 agonist ivuxolimab. This chain's CDR3 is CASSSAGGYQPQHF. CDR3 DNA: TGTGCCAGCAGCTCCGCGGGTGGGTATCAGCCCCAGCATTTT. Filled out from reference TRBV7-2 and TRBJ1-5, the complete variable domain reads GAGVSQSPSNKVTEKGKDVELRCDPISGHTALYWYRQSLGQGLEFLIYFQGNSAPDKSGLPSDRFSAERTGGSVSTLTIQRTQQEDSAVYLCASSSAGGYQPQHFGDGTRLSIL.